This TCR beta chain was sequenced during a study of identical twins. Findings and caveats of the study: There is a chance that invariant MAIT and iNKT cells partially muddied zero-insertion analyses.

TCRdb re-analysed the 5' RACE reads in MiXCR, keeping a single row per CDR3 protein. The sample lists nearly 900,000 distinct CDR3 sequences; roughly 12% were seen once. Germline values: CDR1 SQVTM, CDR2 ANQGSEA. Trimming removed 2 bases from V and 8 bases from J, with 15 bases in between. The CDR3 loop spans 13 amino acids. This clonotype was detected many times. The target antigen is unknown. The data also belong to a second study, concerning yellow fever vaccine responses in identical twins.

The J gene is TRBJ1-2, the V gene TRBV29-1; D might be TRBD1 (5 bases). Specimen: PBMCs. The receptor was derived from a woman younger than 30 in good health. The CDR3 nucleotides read TGCAGCGTTGAAAGGGACGGGCGAGGAGGCTACACCTTC. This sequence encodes CSVERDGRGGYTF.